This T cell receptor (beta chain) was profiled in a study of CXCR3-negative and CXCR3-positive naive CD8 T cells. Findings of the study overall: Both naive subsets showed comparably high diversity, and memory CD8+ cells showed much lower diversity.

A remark on this clonotype: The antigen is not known.

Via 5' RACE with UMI labels, TRB cDNA libraries were prepared. Each CDR3 protein gets one entry in TCRdb, which reprocessed the 5' RACE reads and gives no DNA. The specimen's table records around 26,000 distinct CDR3 sequences. The length of the CDR3 is 15 residues. Germline CDR1 MNHEY, CDR2 SVGAGI. This chain uses TRBV6-5 with TRBJ1-2; lacking DNA, the TRBD1 call made by TCRdb goes unchecked. The origin of this receptor is a human donor in good health. Some clones in this sample may be carry-over from other donors' samples. Sequenced: naive CXCR3- CD8+ T cells from blood. Stated subset: CD45RO-CCR7+CD27+CD95- naive CD8+ T cells lacking CXCR3 (TNR3-). The CDR3 sequence is CASRLTGTGIYGYTF.